Listed below are T cell receptor beta chains from one sample, sequenced in a study of metastatic and nonmetastatic thyroid tumors. With MiXCR, TCRdb reprocessed the PCR reads. The data show approximately 65,000 clones, with approximately 4.1% seen just once and 20% to 25% held by the top ten. The sample was blood. Receptors were obtained from a female donor with papillary thyroid cancer or a benign thyroid nodule (not recorded which). Some clones in this sample may be carry-over from other donors' samples. The CDR3 runs from the conserved cysteine through the conserved F or W.

V gene	J gene	CDR3 protein
TRBV11-2	TRBJ1-5	CASSLDQQYNQPQHF
TRBV19	TRBJ2-1	CASSISGDEQFF
TRBV9	TRBJ2-1	CASSAVIGSYNEQFF
TRBV2	TRBJ2-7	CASDEQGYEQYF
TRBV28	TRBJ1-1	CASRSTGSVTEAFF
TRBV20-1	TRBJ1-2	CSARDQRPGGYTF
TRBV20-1	TRBJ2-5	CSARTLVGLETQYF
TRBV24-1	TRBJ2-2	CATGQAGGELFF
TRBV18	TRBJ2-3	CASSPKNSRTNTDTQYF
TRBV20-1	TRBJ2-5	CSAKKGLVGETQYF
TRBV19	TRBJ1-4	CASSTPGQGGREKLFF
TRBV10-3	TRBJ1-5	CAISESGQSQPQHF
TRBV5-6	TRBJ2-4	CRGAGGPSRGNIQYF
TRBV6-2/TRBV6-3	TRBJ2-7	CASTNPEGAYSYEQYF
TRBV9	TRBJ2-3	CASTQGPSTDTQYF
TRBV7-6	TRBJ1-1	CASSLERGTEAFF
TRBV27	TRBJ2-7	CASSLTTNSYEQYF
TRBV28	TRBJ1-2	CASSLLTFGYTF
TRBV12-3/TRBV12-4	TRBJ2-3	CASSLDRAGVTQYF
TRBV3-1	TRBJ1-1	CASSYLMNTEAFF
TRBV6-1	TRBJ1-4	CASSSGPGEKLFF
TRBV12-3/TRBV12-4	TRBJ2-1	CASSFEPSGRISF
TRBV6-2/TRBV6-3	TRBJ2-7	CASRDASYEQYF
TRBV24-1	TRBJ1-6	CATSDPPGGRNSHLHF
TRBV5-1	TRBJ2-7	CASSPSGGTSYEQYF
TRBV5-1	TRBJ2-1	CASNVAGIHNEQFF
TRBV9	TRBJ2-5	CASSVAGTSGSIGTQYF
TRBV27	TRBJ2-1	CASNFLLGQGNEQFF
TRBV19	TRBJ1-4	CASSHRRGATNEKLFF